This TCR beta chain was recorded in a study of blood T cell repertoires in COVID-19. Original data processing: Nucleated cell number was recorded as an estimate derived from reference gene primer amplification. Using immunoSEQ multiplex PCR, the repertoire was profiled, and TCRdb retains in-frame clones only, with some absent. V and J calls and clone size follow that table, whereas D and trimming were derived from the DNA. The repertoire has 250,000 or so clones, around nine tenths of them found once; the top ten carry about 8.6%. This CDR3 is built from 15 residues. The germline CDR1 and CDR2 sequences are LGHDT and YNNKEL (reference sequence). The germline V and J ends were trimmed by 0 bases and 9 bases, with 15 bases remaining between them.

Sample: peripheral blood. This sequence joins TRBV3-1 (or the pseudogene TRBV3-2) and TRBJ2-1; a possible D gene is TRBD2 (6 bases). This clonotype originated in a man aged 40-49 years with active or convalescent COVID-19. The CDR3: CASSQDGLVGSEQFF. DNA for the CDR3: TGTGCCAGCAGCCAAGATGGGCTAGTCGGGAGTGAGCAGTTCTTC.